There are a few counts of the clone carrying this T cell receptor beta chain. Antigen: not known. The data derive from a study of tumour-infiltrating T cells in Burkitt lymphoma. The wider study: The Burkitt lymphoma cohort spanned all epidemiological subtypes. Repertoire clonality predicted overall and progression-free survival.

Profiling relied on immunoSEQ multiplex PCR, and the TCRdb table lists in-frame clones only, not all of them. The data hold tens of thousands of clones, with roughly 30% observed a single time. Findings and caveats of the study: Several public clonotypes recurred in numerous Burkitt lymphoma patients.

Germline values: CDR1 KGHSH, CDR2 LQKENI. Trimming removed 6 bases from V and 7 bases from J; junction bases left unmatched: 9. The CDR3 is 14 amino acids. The chain combines TRBV18 with TRBJ1-5, with 7 bases identical to TRBD1. The sequenced material came from tumor tissue. The sequence was collected from a human donor with Burkitt lymphoma. CDR3 loop: CASSRTGRGQPQHF. The CDR3 DNA reads TGTGCCAGCTCCCGGACAGGACGCGGCCAGCCCCAGCATTTT.